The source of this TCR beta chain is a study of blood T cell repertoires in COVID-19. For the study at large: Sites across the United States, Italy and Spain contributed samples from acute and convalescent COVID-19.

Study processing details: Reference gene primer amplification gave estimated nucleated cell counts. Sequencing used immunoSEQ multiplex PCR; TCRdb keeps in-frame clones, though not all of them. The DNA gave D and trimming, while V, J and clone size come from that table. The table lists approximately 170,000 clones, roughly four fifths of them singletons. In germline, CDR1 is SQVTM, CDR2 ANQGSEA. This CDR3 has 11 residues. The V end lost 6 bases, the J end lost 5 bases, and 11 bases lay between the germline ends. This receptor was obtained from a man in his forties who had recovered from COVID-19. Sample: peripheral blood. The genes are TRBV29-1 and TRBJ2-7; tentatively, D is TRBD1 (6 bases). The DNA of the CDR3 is TGCAGCGTCGTAACAGGGCACGAGCAGTACTTC. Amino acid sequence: CSVVTGHEQYF.